This T cell receptor beta chain derives from a study of cytomegalovirus exposure and HLA in healthy donors. The CDR3 extends over 12 amino acids. Trimming removed 4 bases at V and 10 bases at J, with 13 bases between. Germline CDR1 and CDR2: MDHEN and SYDVKM. Turning to this clone: What it binds is not known.

This PCR relied on a set of 60 Vbeta primers and 13 Jbeta primers. The assay was immunoSEQ multiplex PCR, and TCRdb's table has in-frame clones only and misses some. The data show approximately 100,000 clones, roughly three quarters seen once. General study points: In an earlier analysis, productive rearrangement rates for most beta V segments clustered near 87% or 30%. Follow-up analysis found HLA locus-dependent TCR association rates, highest for DRB1 and lowest for HLA-C. CMV serostatus was the sole immune exposure information available.

This chain links TRBV28 with TRBJ1-1, with D possibly being TRBD1 (5 bases). The sample comprised PBMCs. The sequence derives from a woman aged 40 to 50 in good health and CMV-seronegative. The CDR3 coding sequence is TGTGCCAGCAGTTCCCCAGGGTGTACAGCTTTCTTT. Protein product: CASSSPGCTAFF. Combining the CDR3 with reference TRBV28 and TRBJ1-1 gives the whole variable domain DVKVTQSSRYLVKRTGEKVFLECVQDMDHENMFWYRQDPGLGLRLIYFSYDVKMKEKGDIPEGYSVSREKKERFSLILESASTNQTSMYLCASSSPGCTAFFGQGTRLTVV.